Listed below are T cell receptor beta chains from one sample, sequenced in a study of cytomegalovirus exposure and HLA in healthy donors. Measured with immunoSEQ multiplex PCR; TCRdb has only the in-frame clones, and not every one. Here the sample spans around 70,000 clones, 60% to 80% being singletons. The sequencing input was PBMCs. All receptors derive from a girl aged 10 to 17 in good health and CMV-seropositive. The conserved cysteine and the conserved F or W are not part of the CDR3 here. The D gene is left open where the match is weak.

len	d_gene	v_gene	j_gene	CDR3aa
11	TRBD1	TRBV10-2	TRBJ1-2	ASSLRTGSGYT
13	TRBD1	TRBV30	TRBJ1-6	ALKGQGLRNSPLH
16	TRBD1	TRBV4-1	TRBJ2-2	ASSQDQGQLDPTGELF
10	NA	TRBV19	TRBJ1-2	ASQGPGSGYT
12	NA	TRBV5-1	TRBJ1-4	ASSSGGGHEKLF
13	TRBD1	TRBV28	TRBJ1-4	ASSSRTGGNEKLF
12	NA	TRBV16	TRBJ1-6	ASSHPTGNSPLH
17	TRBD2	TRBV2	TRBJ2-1	ASSGLLGAGGPVYNEQF
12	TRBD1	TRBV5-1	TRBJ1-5	ASGEGGSNQPQH
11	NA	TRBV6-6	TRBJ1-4	ASSYSPKEKLF
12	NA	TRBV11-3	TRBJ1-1	ASSLSGINTEAF
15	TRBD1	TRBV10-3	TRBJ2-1	AISGTIGDSSYNEQF